This T cell receptor (beta chain) was identified during a study of blood T cells in healthy people across ages. This clonotype was recorded at least ten times. Then a second PCR, running about 6 to 11 cycles, was carried out with a sample-barcoded 5' primer and a J-beta primer mix. Each CDR3 protein is one row after TCRdb ran MiXCR on the 5' RACE reads. This sample has just under 550,000 distinct CDR3 sequences, with 24% found just once. This CDR3 is 13 amino acids long. Per the germline V gene, CDR1 is SQVTM and CDR2 is ANQGSEA. The V end lost 1 base, the J end lost 2 bases, and 8 bases lay between the germline ends. This sample was also put to use in a study of T cells of mothers and their children.

The sequence was collected from a boy aged 5-17 years in good health. The V call is TRBV29-1, the J call TRBJ2-5; D gene ambiguous. The sample consisted of blood. The CDR3 region has the DNA TGCAGCGTTGAAGTTGAACTACAAGAGACCCAGTACTTC. This sequence encodes CSVEVELQETQYF.